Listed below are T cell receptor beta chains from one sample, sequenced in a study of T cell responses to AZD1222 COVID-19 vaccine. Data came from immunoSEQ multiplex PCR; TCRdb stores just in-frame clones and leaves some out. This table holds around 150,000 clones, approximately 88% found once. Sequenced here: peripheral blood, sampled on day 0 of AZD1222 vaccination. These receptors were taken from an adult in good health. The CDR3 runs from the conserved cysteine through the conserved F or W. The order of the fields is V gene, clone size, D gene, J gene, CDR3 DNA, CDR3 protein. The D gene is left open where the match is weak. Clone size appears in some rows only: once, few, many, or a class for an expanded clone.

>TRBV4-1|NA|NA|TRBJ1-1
TGCGCCAGCAGCCAAGATTACAGGAGTAACACTGAAGCTTTCTTT
CASSQDYRSNTEAFF
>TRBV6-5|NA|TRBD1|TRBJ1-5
TGTGCCAGCAGTCCCGACAGGGGAAATCAGCCCCAGCATTTT
CASSPDRGNQPQHF
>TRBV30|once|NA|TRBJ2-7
TGTGCCTGGAAACAGGACTACGAGCAGTACTTC
CAWKQDYEQYF
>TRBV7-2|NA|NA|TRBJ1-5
TGTGCCAGCAGCAAACGATTGGGAGAAAATCAGCCCCAGCATTTT
CASSKRLGENQPQHF
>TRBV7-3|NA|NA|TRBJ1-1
TGTGCCAGCAGCTTATGGAACAGGGTAAACACTGAAGCTTTCTTT
CASSLWNRVNTEAFF
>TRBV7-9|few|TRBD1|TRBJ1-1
TGTGCCAGCAGCCCTAGACCGGGACAGGGGGAGAACACTGAAGCTTTCTTT
CASSPRPGQGENTEAFF
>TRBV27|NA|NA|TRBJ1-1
TGTGCCAGCAGTTTGACAGGATTGGAGAACACTGAAGCTTTCTTT
CASSLTGLENTEAFF
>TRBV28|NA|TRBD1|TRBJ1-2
TGTGCCAGCACCGGGACAGGGGGCATCTATGGCTACACCTTC
CASTGTGGIYGYTF
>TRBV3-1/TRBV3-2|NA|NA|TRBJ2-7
TGTGCCAGCAGCCAAGGATCGGGGCAGAAAGCCTACGAGCAGTACTTC
CASSQGSGQKAYEQYF
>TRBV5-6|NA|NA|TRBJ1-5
TGTGCCAGCAGCTTGGGGACAGTCCTAAGCCAGCCCCAGCATTTT
CASSLGTVLSQPQHF
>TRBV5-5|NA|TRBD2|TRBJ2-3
TGTGCCAGCAGCTTGATGAGAGCGGGGGGTCCAACAGATACGCAGTATTTT
CASSLMRAGGPTDTQYF
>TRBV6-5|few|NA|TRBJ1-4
TGTGCCAGCAGTTACAGCTATCTTTCTGAAAAACTGTTTTTT
CASSYSYLSEKLFF
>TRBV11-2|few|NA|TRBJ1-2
TGTGCCAGCAGCTTAGACCTCCTCCGGGGTGGCTACACCTTC
CASSLDLLRGGYTF
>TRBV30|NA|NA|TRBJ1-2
TGTGCCTGGGTCCTCGACACGAATTTTAACTATGGCTACACCTTC
CAWVLDTNFNYGYTF
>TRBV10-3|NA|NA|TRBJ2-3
TGTGCCATCAGTGTCACAGATACGCAGTATTTT
CAISVTDTQYF
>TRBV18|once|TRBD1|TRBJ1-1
TGTGCCAGCTCACCAATTACAGGGGATGTCGGCACTGAAGCTTTCTTT
CASSPITGDVGTEAFF
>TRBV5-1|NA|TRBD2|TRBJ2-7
TGCGCCAGCAGCTTGGCCCTGGGGGGGATTACGAACGAGCAGTACTTC
CASSLALGGITNEQYF
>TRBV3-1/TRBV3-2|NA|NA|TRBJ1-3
TGTGCCAGCAGCCAGGTCTCTAGCTTGAGGGGAAACACCATATATTTT
CASSQVSSLRGNTIYF
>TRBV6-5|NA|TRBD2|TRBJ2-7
TGTGCCAGCAGTTACCGAGGGACTAGCGGGGCCTACGAGCAGTACTTC
CASSYRGTSGAYEQYF
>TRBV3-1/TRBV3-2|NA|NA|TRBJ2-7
TGTGCCAGCAGCCAACGAGGCCCCGAGCAGTACTTC
CASSQRGPEQYF
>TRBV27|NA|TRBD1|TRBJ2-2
TGTGCCAGCAGACTAAACCTATTAACGAACAGGGGCGGGGAGCTGTTTTTT
CASRLNLLTNRGGELFF
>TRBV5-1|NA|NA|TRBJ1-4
TGCGCCAGCAGCTATGGACAGCCGAATGAAAAACTGTTTTTT
CASSYGQPNEKLFF
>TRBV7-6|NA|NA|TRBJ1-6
TGTGCCAGCAGCCTCGCGGGGGATTCACCCCTCCACTTT
CASSLAGDSPLHF
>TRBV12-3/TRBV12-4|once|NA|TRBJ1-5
TGTGCCAGCAGTTTAGTGCTCACCCAGCCCCAGCATTTT
CASSLVLTQPQHF
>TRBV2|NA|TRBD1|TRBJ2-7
TGTGCCAGCAGTTCAAAGCTACGGACAGGGGGGATCTCGACCTACGAGCAGTACTTC
CASSSKLRTGGISTYEQYF
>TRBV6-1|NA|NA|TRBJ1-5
TGTGCCAGCAGTGAAGCCGGCGGGAGTTATCAGCCCCAGCATTTT
CASSEAGGSYQPQHF
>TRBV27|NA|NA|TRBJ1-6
TGTGCCAGCAGTTTAAGGCTGGTTTCCTATAATTCACCCCTCCACTTT
CASSLRLVSYNSPLHF
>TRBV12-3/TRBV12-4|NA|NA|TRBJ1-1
TGTGCCAGCAGTCCTCCTAACACTGAAGCTTTCTTT
CASSPPNTEAFF
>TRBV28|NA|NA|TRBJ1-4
TGTGCCAGCAGTCTCTCTAATGAAAAACTGTTTTTT
CASSLSNEKLFF
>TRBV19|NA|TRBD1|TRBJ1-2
TGTGCCAGTAGTCTTCCTGTGAGGGGACAGGGACCGAACTATGGCTACACCTTC
CASSLPVRGQGPNYGYTF
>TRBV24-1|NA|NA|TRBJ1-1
TGTGCCACCACCGGACCTCCCTTAGAAGCTTTCTTT
CATTGPPLEAFF
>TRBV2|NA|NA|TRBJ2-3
TGTGCCAGCAGCAATAATAACCTAAGCACAGATACGCAGTATTTT
CASSNNNLSTDTQYF
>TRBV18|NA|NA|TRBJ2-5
TGTGCCAGCTCACCACCATCAGGGTTTGAGACCCAGTACTTC
CASSPPSGFETQYF
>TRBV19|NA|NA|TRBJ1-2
TGTGCCAGTAGTATAGAGGCCAGGGAGTCGGCTGGCTACACCTTC
CASSIEARESAGYTF
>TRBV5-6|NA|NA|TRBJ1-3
TGTGCCAGCAGCTTAAGACACTCTGGAAACACCATATATTTT
CASSLRHSGNTIYF
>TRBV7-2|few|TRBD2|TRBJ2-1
TGTGCCAGCAGCTTCCTAGCGGGGGGATATTATGAGCAGTTCTTC
CASSFLAGGYYEQFF
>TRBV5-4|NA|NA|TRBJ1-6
TGTGCCAGCAGTTTGGGTGGGCAGGGCAATTCACCCCTCCACTTT
CASSLGGQGNSPLHF
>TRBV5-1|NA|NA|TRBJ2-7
TGCGCCAGCCTCAGGGACGACCGGTACTTC
CASLRDDRYF
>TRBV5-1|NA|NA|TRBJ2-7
TGCGCCAGCAGCTGGACGGCCGGGGCCCACTCCTACGAGCAGTACTTC
CASSWTAGAHSYEQYF
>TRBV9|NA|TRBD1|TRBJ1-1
TGTGCCAGCAGCGGGGGACCGGGACAGGGGACAACAGCTTTCTTT
CASSGGPGQGTTAFF
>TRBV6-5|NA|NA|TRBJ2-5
TGTGCCAGCAGTTACTCGGGGCAAGGACGAGAGGAGACCCAGTACTTC
CASSYSGQGREETQYF
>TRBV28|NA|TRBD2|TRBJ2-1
TGTGCCAGCAGCGGGACGTCAGGACTAGCGGGGGGGAAACACAATGAGCAGTTCTTC
CASSGTSGLAGGKHNEQFF
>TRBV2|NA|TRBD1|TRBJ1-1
TGTGCCAGCAGTTTGACAGGGTACACTGAAGCTTTCTTT
CASSLTGYTEAFF
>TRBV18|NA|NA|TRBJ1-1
TGTGCCAGCTCACCAGTAGGACGGAACACTGAAGCTTTCTTT
CASSPVGRNTEAFF
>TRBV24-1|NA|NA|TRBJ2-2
TGTGCCACCAGTGATTTTTTCGGGGTGTCGATGGACACCGGGGAGCTGTTTTTT
CATSDFFGVSMDTGELFF
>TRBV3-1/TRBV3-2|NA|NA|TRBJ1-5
TGTGCCAGCAGCCAAGACTCTGGTAGCAATCAGCCCCAGCATTTT
CASSQDSGSNQPQHF
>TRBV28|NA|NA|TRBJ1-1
TGTGCCAGCGTGACGAACACTGAAGCTTTCTTT
CASVTNTEAFF